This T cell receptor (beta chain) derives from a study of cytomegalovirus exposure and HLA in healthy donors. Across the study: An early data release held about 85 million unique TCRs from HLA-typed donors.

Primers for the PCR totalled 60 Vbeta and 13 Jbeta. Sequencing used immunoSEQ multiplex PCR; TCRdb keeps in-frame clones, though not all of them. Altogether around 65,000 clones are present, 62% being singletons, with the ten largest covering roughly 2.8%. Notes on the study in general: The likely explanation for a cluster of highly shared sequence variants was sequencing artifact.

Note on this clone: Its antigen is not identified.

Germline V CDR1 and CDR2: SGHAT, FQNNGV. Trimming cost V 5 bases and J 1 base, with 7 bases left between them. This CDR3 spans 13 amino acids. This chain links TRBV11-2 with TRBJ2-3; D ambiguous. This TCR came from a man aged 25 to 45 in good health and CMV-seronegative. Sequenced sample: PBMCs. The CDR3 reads CASSLSGTDTQYF. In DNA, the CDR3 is TGTGCCAGCAGCCTAAGCGGCACAGATACGCAGTATTTT.